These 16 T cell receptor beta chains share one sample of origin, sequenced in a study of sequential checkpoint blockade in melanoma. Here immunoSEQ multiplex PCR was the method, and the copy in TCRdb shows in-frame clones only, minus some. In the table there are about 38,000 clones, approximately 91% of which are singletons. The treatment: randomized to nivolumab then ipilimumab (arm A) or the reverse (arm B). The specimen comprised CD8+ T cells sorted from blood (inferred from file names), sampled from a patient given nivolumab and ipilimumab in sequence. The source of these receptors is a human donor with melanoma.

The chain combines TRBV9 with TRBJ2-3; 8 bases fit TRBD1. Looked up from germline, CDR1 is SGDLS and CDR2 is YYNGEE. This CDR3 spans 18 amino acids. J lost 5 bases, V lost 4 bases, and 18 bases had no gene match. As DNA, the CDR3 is TGTGCCAGCAGCCAGGAGGTCCGGATGACAGGGGCTGAAGATACGCAGTATTTT. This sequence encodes CASSQEVRMTGAEDTQYF.

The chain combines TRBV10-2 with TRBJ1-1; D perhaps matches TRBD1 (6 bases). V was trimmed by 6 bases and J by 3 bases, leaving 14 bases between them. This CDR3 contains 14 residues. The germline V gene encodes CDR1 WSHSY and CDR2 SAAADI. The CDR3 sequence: CASSLQGVDTEAFF. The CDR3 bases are TGCGCCAGCAGCCTACAGGGTGTGGACACTGAAGCTTTCTTT.

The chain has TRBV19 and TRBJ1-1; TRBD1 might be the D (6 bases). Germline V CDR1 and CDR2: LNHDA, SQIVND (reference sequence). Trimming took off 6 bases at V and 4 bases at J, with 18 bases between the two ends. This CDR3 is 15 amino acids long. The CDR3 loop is CASRLTSRGPTEAFF. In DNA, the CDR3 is TGTGCCAGTAGGCTAACCAGCAGGGGTCCCACTGAAGCTTTCTTT.

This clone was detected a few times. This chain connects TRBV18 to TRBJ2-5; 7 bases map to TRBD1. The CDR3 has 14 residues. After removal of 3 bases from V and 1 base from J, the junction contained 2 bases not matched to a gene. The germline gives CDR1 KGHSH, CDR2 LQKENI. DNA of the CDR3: TGTGCCAGCTCACCGGACAGGATCCAAGAGACCCAGTACTTC. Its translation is CASSPDRIQETQYF. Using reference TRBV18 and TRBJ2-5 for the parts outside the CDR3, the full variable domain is NAGVMQNPRHLVRRRGQEARLRCSPMKGHSHVYWYRQLPEEGLKFMVYLQKENIIDESGMPKERFSAEFPKEGPSILRIQQVVRGDSAAYFCASSPDRIQETQYFGPGTRLLVL.

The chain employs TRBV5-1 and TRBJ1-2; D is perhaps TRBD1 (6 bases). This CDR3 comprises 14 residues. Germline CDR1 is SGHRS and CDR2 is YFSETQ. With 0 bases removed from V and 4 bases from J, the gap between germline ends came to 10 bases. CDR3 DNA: TGCGCCAGCAGCTTGGGGACAGAATTCTATGGCTACACCTTC. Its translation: CASSLGTEFYGYTF.

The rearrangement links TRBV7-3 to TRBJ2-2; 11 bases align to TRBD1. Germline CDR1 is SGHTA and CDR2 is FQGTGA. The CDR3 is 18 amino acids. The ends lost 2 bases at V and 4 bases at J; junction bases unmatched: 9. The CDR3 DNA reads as TGTGCCAGCAGCTTACCCCCCCCCGGGACAGGGGGCACCGGGGAGCTGTTTTTT. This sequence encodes CASSLPPPGTGGTGELFF.

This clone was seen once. The CDR3 region is CASSAGDSYYSNQPQHF. CDR3 sequence (DNA): TGTGCCAGCAGCGCCGGGGACAGCTATTATAGCAATCAGCCCCAGCATTTT. This sequence joins TRBV7-6 and TRBJ1-5, with TRBD1 identical over 7 bases. The V segment lost 5 bases and the J segment 0 bases; nucleotides outside the gene matches: 10. CDR3 length equals 17 residues. Per the germline V gene, CDR1 is SGHVS and CDR2 is FNYEAQ.

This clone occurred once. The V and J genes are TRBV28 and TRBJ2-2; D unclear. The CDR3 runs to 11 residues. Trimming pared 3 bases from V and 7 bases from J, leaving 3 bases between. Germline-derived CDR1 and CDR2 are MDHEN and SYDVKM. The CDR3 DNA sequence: TGTGCCAGCAGTTTCGTCGGGGAGCTGTTTTTT. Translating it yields CASSFVGELFF.

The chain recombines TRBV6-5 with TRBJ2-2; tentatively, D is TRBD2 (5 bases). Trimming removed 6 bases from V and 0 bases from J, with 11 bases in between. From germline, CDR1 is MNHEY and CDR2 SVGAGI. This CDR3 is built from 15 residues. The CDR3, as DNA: TGTGCCAGCAGCCTAATACTAGCGAACACCGGGGAGCTGTTTTTT. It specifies CASSLILANTGELFF.

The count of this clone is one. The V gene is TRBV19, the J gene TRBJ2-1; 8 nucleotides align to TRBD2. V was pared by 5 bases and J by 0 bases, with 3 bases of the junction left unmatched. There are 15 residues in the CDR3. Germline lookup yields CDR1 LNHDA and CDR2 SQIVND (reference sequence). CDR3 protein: CASSLSGGSYNEQFF. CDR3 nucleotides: TGTGCCAGTAGTCTCAGCGGGGGCTCCTACAATGAGCAGTTCTTC.

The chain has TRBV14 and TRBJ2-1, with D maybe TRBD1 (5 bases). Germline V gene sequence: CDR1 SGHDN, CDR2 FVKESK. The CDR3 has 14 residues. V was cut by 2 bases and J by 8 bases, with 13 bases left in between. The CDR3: CASSQLGQWDEQFF. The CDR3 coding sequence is TGTGCCAGCAGCCAATTGGGGCAGTGGGATGAGCAGTTCTTC.

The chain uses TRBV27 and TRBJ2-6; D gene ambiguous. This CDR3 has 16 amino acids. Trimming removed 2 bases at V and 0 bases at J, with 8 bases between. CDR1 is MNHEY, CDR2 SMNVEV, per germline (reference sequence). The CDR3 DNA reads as TGTGCCAGCAGTTTACGATCCTACTCTGGGGCCAACGTCCTGACTTTC. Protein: CASSLRSYSGANVLTF.

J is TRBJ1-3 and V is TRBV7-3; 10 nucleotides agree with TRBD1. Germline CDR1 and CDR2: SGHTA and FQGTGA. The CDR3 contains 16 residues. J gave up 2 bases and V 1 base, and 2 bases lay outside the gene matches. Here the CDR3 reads CASSLRGQGTGNTIYF. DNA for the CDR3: TGTGCCAGCAGCTTAAGGGGACAGGGGACTGGAAACACCATATATTTT.

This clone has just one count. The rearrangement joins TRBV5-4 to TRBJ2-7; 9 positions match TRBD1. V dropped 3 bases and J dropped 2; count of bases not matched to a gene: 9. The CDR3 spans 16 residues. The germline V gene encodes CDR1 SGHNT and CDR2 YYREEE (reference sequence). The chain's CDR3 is CASSWAPGQGTYEQYF. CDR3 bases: TGTGCCAGCAGCTGGGCCCCGGGACAGGGCACCTACGAGCAGTACTTC. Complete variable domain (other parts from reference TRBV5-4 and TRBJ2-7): ETGVTQSPTHLIKTRGQQVTLRCSSQSGHNTVSWYQQALGQGPQFIFQYYREEENGRGNFPPRFSGLQFPNYSSELNVNALELDDSALYLCASSWAPGQGTYEQYFGPGTRLTVT.

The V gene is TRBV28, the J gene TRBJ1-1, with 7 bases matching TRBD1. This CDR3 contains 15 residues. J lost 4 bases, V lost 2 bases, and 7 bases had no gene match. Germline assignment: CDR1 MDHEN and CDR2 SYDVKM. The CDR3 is CASSLIERGLTEAFF. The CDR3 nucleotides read TGTGCCAGCAGTTTAATTGAGAGGGGGCTCACTGAAGCTTTCTTT.

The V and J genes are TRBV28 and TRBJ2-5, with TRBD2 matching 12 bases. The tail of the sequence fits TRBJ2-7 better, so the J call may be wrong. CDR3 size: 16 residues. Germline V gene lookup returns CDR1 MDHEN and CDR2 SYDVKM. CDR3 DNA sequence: TGTGCCAGCAGCCCCGGACTAGCGGGGATTACCTACGAGCAGTACTTC. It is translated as CASSPGLAGITYEQYF.